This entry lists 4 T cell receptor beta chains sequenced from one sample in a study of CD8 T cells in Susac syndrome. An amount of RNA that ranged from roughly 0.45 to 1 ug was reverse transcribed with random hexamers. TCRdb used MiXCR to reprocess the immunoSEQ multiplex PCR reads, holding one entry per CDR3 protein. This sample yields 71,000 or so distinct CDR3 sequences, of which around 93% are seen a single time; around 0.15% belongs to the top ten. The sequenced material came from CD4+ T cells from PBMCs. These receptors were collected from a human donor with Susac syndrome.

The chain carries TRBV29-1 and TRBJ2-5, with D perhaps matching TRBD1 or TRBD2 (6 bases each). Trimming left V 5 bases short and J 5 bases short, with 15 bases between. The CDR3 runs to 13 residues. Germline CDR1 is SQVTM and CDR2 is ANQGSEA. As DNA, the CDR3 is TGCAGCGTTCCGGGGGCGGGAACGGAGACCCAGTACTTC. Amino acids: CSVPGAGTETQYF.

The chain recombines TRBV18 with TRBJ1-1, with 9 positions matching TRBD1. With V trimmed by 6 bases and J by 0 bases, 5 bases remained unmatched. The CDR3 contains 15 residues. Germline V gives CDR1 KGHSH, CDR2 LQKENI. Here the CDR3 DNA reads TGTGCCAGCTCCCGGACAGGGGAAATGAACACTGAAGCTTTCTTT. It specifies CASSRTGEMNTEAFF.

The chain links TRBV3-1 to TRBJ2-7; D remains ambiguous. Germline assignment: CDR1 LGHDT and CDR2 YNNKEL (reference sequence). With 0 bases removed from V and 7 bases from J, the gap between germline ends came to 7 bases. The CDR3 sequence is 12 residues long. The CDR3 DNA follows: TGTGCCAGCAGCCAAGATATCAGTGAGCAGTACTTC. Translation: CASSQDISEQYF.

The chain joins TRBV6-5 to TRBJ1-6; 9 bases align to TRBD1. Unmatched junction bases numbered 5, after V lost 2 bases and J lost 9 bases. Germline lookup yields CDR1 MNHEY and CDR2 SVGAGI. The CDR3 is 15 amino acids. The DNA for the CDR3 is TGTGCCAGCAGTTACGGGGACAGGGTTCTTTCACCCCTCCACTTT. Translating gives CASSYGDRVLSPLHF.